Described below is a single TCR beta chain sequence and its context. Its antigen is undetermined. Produced via immunoSEQ multiplex PCR; TCRdb's table is partial and in-frame only. The sample yields tens of thousands of clones, 90% to 95% seen once. This entry belongs to a study of graft-versus-host responses after intestinal transplantation. For the study at large: Multivisceral, liver-intestinal, or isolated intestinal transplants were performed in recipients.

CDR1 and CDR2 from the germline V gene are SGHRS and YFSETQ. The CDR3 totals 14 residues. The starting material was unstimulated CD4+ T cells sorted from spleen or lymph node cells, obtained before transplant. This rearrangement joins TRBV5-1 to TRBJ2-5, with D tentatively TRBD2 (5 bases). The J call is doubtful: the DNA matches TRBJ2-7 better. The sequence derives from a human donor who was the organ donor for an intestinal transplant. The CDR3 region has the DNA TGCGCCAGCAGCTGGGTCGGCGGGCAGTACGAGCAGTACTTC. It is translated as CASSWVGGQYEQYF.